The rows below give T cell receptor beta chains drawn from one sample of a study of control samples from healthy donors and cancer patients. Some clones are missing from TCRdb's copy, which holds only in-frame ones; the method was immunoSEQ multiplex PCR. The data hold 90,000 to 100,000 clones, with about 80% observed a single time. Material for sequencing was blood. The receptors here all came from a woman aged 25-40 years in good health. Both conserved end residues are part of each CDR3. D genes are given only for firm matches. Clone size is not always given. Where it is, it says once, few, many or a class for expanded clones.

CDR3 DNA: TGTGCCAGCAAGAGGGGAGGGAACACTGAAGCTTTCTTT; CDR3 protein: CASKRGGNTEAFF; V gene: TRBV2; J gene: TRBJ1-1; clone size: NA; D gene: NA
CDR3 DNA: TGTGCCAGCACTGGTACAATCGGCAATGAGCAGTTCTTC; CDR3 protein: CASTGTIGNEQFF; V gene: TRBV6-5; J gene: TRBJ2-1; clone size: NA; D gene: NA
CDR3 DNA: TGTGCCACCAGCAGAGATCTGCCTTCTAGCACAGATACGCAGTATTTT; CDR3 protein: CATSRDLPSSTDTQYF; V gene: TRBV15; J gene: TRBJ2-3; clone size: NA; D gene: NA
CDR3 DNA: TGTGCCAGCAGTTTGTTTGAAAAACTGTTTTTT; CDR3 protein: CASSLFEKLFF; V gene: TRBV12-3/TRBV12-4; J gene: TRBJ1-4; clone size: NA; D gene: NA
CDR3 DNA: TGTGCCAGCTCACCACAAACCGGGGAGCTGTTTTTT; CDR3 protein: CASSPQTGELFF; V gene: TRBV18; J gene: TRBJ2-2; clone size: once; D gene: NA
CDR3 DNA: TGCGCCAGCAGCTTGGAGGGCCAAGAGACCCAGTACTTC; CDR3 protein: CASSLEGQETQYF; V gene: TRBV5-1; J gene: TRBJ2-5; clone size: NA; D gene: NA
CDR3 DNA: TGTGCCACCCAGAACAGGGCTGGATCACCCCTCCACTTT; CDR3 protein: CATQNRAGSPLHF; V gene: TRBV2; J gene: TRBJ1-6; clone size: NA; D gene: NA
CDR3 DNA: TGTGCCAGCAGCTCAGGGACAGGGGGCGTTGGCTACACCTTC; CDR3 protein: CASSSGTGGVGYTF; V gene: TRBV7-8; J gene: TRBJ1-2; clone size: NA; D gene: TRBD1
CDR3 DNA: TGTGCCAGCAGCCTTCGACAGAAGAACACCGGGGAGCTGTTTTTT; CDR3 protein: CASSLRQKNTGELFF; V gene: TRBV3-1/TRBV3-2; J gene: TRBJ2-2; clone size: NA; D gene: NA
CDR3 DNA: TGTGCCAGCAGCTTGCTAGGGGGAGGTGGCTACACCTTC; CDR3 protein: CASSLLGGGGYTF; V gene: TRBV11-2; J gene: TRBJ1-2; clone size: NA; D gene: NA
CDR3 DNA: TGTGCCAGCAGTTCAACAGGGGGGGTCTATGGCTACACCTTC; CDR3 protein: CASSSTGGVYGYTF; V gene: TRBV5-6; J gene: TRBJ1-2; clone size: NA; D gene: TRBD1
CDR3 DNA: TGCGCCAGCAGCCAAGACAGGGGGCGCACCGGGGAGCTGTTTTTT; CDR3 protein: CASSQDRGRTGELFF; V gene: TRBV4-3; J gene: TRBJ2-2; clone size: NA; D gene: TRBD1
CDR3 DNA: TGTGCCAGCAGCTTAACCGGGGGCCGCACAGATACGCAGTATTTT; CDR3 protein: CASSLTGGRTDTQYF; V gene: TRBV7-3; J gene: TRBJ2-3; clone size: NA; D gene: NA
CDR3 DNA: TGTGCCAGTAGTCCCGTAGAGGGGGGCTCCTACGAGCAGTACTTC; CDR3 protein: CASSPVEGGSYEQYF; V gene: TRBV19; J gene: TRBJ2-7; clone size: NA; D gene: NA
CDR3 DNA: TGCACCAGCAGCCAGCCCAACAGGGGGCGTAGGGAAAAACTGTTTTTT; CDR3 protein: CTSSQPNRGRREKLFF; V gene: TRBV1; J gene: TRBJ1-4; clone size: few; D gene: NA
CDR3 DNA: TGTGCCAGCTCACCAGCAGGTGGAACTGAAGCTTTCTTT; CDR3 protein: CASSPAGGTEAFF; V gene: TRBV18; J gene: TRBJ1-1; clone size: NA; D gene: NA
CDR3 DNA: TGTGCCAGCAGCCTCGTAATGGGACAGGGTATTGGCTATGGCTACACCTTC; CDR3 protein: CASSLVMGQGIGYGYTF; V gene: TRBV5-8; J gene: TRBJ1-2; clone size: NA; D gene: TRBD1
CDR3 DNA: TGTGCCAGCAGTGCCTTCTCTACGCTCCCTGGCTACACCTTC; CDR3 protein: CASSAFSTLPGYTF; V gene: TRBV2; J gene: TRBJ1-2; clone size: NA; D gene: NA
CDR3 DNA: TGTGCCAGCAGCTTGCAGGGGCTGAACACTGAAGCTTTCTTT; CDR3 protein: CASSLQGLNTEAFF; V gene: TRBV11-1; J gene: TRBJ1-1; clone size: NA; D gene: NA
CDR3 DNA: TGTGCCAGCAGCTTGGCCACAGGTGACAATGAGCAGTTCTTC; CDR3 protein: CASSLATGDNEQFF; V gene: TRBV5-6; J gene: TRBJ2-1; clone size: NA; D gene: NA
CDR3 DNA: TGTGCCAGCAGTGAAGCTAGCGGGCACCCCCTCTACAATGAGCAGTTCTTC; CDR3 protein: CASSEASGHPLYNEQFF; V gene: TRBV6-1; J gene: TRBJ2-1; clone size: NA; D gene: TRBD2
CDR3 DNA: TGCGCCAGCAGCCCTGGGACAGGTGATAACTATGGCTACACCTTC; CDR3 protein: CASSPGTGDNYGYTF; V gene: TRBV5-1; J gene: TRBJ1-2; clone size: NA; D gene: TRBD1
CDR3 DNA: TGTGCCAGCAGCTTCGTGGTGGCCGGGGAGCTGTTTTTT; CDR3 protein: CASSFVVAGELFF; V gene: TRBV5-4; J gene: TRBJ2-2; clone size: NA; D gene: NA
CDR3 DNA: TGTGCCACCAGTGACCCTGACAGACTCACCGGGGAGCTGTTTTTT; CDR3 protein: CATSDPDRLTGELFF; V gene: TRBV24-1; J gene: TRBJ2-2; clone size: NA; D gene: NA
CDR3 DNA: TGCGCCAGCAGCTTGGGGACTAGCGGGGTCGATACGCAGTATTTT; CDR3 protein: CASSLGTSGVDTQYF; V gene: TRBV5-1; J gene: TRBJ2-3; clone size: NA; D gene: TRBD2
CDR3 DNA: TGTGCCAGTAGTATTCGGGCTAGCGGGGGGCCGGGTGAGCAGTTCTTC; CDR3 protein: CASSIRASGGPGEQFF; V gene: TRBV19; J gene: TRBJ2-1; clone size: NA; D gene: TRBD2
CDR3 DNA: TGTGCCTGGAGTACAGCGGGACGGATTATGAACACTGAAGCTTTCTTT; CDR3 protein: CAWSTAGRIMNTEAFF; V gene: TRBV30; J gene: TRBJ1-1; clone size: NA; D gene: NA
CDR3 DNA: TGTGCCAGCAGTTACGCTCAGCACTACGAGCAGTACTTC; CDR3 protein: CASSYAQHYEQYF; V gene: TRBV6-5; J gene: TRBJ2-7; clone size: NA; D gene: NA
CDR3 DNA: TGTGCCAGCAGTGAAGCAGGGAGGGGCAATGAAAAACTGTTTTTT; CDR3 protein: CASSEAGRGNEKLFF; V gene: TRBV6-1; J gene: TRBJ1-4; clone size: NA; D gene: NA
CDR3 DNA: TGTGCCATCAGTGAGCCCCACGGGGCTGGGAACACTGAAGCTTTCTTT; CDR3 protein: CAISEPHGAGNTEAFF; V gene: TRBV10-3; J gene: TRBJ1-1; clone size: once; D gene: NA
CDR3 DNA: TGCGCCAGCAGCCGAGGGCCAGCCGGGACAGGCTATGGCTACACCTTC; CDR3 protein: CASSRGPAGTGYGYTF; V gene: TRBV5-1; J gene: TRBJ1-2; clone size: few; D gene: TRBD1
CDR3 DNA: TGTGCCTGGAGCTTTCTATTGGGGGACTCCTACAATGAGCAGTTCTTC; CDR3 protein: CAWSFLLGDSYNEQFF; V gene: TRBV30; J gene: TRBJ2-1; clone size: NA; D gene: NA
CDR3 DNA: TGCGCCAGCAGCCAGCTCCTCAGGACAGGGGCCGGGGAGCTGTTTTTT; CDR3 protein: CASSQLLRTGAGELFF; V gene: TRBV4-1; J gene: TRBJ2-2; clone size: NA; D gene: TRBD1
CDR3 DNA: TGTGCCAGCAGTTTAGGGGGGGCCTATCAGAAACTGTTTTTT; CDR3 protein: CASSLGGAYQKLFF; V gene: TRBV7-2; J gene: TRBJ1-4; clone size: NA; D gene: NA
CDR3 DNA: TGTGCCAGCAGCAAAGATCAGGGTGGAGATACTGAAGCTTTCTTT; CDR3 protein: CASSKDQGGDTEAFF; V gene: TRBV21-1; J gene: TRBJ1-1; clone size: NA; D gene: NA
CDR3 DNA: TGCGCCAGCAGAGTTCGTGGGGGCTACACCTTC; CDR3 protein: CASRVRGGYTF; V gene: TRBV5-1; J gene: TRBJ1-2; clone size: NA; D gene: NA
CDR3 DNA: TGTGCCTGGTCTTCAGCGGGGGGCTCTCAAGAGACCCAGTACTTC; CDR3 protein: CAWSSAGGSQETQYF; V gene: TRBV30; J gene: TRBJ2-5; clone size: NA; D gene: TRBD2
CDR3 DNA: TGTGCCTGGAGCCCCGGGAGCAGCTCCTACAATGAGCAGTTCTTC; CDR3 protein: CAWSPGSSSYNEQFF; V gene: TRBV30; J gene: TRBJ2-1; clone size: NA; D gene: NA
CDR3 DNA: TGTGCCAGCAGCTTAGTGGTGGGTAGCACAGATACGCAGTATTTT; CDR3 protein: CASSLVVGSTDTQYF; V gene: TRBV7-6; J gene: TRBJ2-3; clone size: few; D gene: NA
CDR3 DNA: TGTGCAAGTCGCCCAACGAGCGGGACCGGTCTATCTGGAAACACCATATATTTT; CDR3 protein: CASRPTSGTGLSGNTIYF; V gene: TRBV12-2; J gene: TRBJ1-3; clone size: NA; D gene: NA
CDR3 DNA: TGTGCCAGCAGTTTAAAGCGAAACTATGGCTACACCTTC; CDR3 protein: CASSLKRNYGYTF; V gene: TRBV12-3/TRBV12-4; J gene: TRBJ1-2; clone size: NA; D gene: NA
CDR3 DNA: TGTGCCAGCAGCTTAAGATTGGGGGAGCAGTTCTTC; CDR3 protein: CASSLRLGEQFF; V gene: TRBV7-9; J gene: TRBJ2-1; clone size: NA; D gene: NA
CDR3 DNA: TGTGCCAGCAGCTTAACTAGCGGGGGGGCTAGGAATGAGCAGTTCTTC; CDR3 protein: CASSLTSGGARNEQFF; V gene: TRBV7-2; J gene: TRBJ2-1; clone size: NA; D gene: TRBD2
CDR3 DNA: TGTGCCAGCAGCGTAGCAAGCGGGGAGGTGACCCAGTACTTC; CDR3 protein: CASSVASGEVTQYF; V gene: TRBV9; J gene: TRBJ2-5; clone size: NA; D gene: TRBD2
CDR3 DNA: TGTGCCAGCAGGCCAGGGGGCTCTGGAAACACCATATATTTT; CDR3 protein: CASRPGGSGNTIYF; V gene: TRBV6-5; J gene: TRBJ1-3; clone size: NA; D gene: TRBD1